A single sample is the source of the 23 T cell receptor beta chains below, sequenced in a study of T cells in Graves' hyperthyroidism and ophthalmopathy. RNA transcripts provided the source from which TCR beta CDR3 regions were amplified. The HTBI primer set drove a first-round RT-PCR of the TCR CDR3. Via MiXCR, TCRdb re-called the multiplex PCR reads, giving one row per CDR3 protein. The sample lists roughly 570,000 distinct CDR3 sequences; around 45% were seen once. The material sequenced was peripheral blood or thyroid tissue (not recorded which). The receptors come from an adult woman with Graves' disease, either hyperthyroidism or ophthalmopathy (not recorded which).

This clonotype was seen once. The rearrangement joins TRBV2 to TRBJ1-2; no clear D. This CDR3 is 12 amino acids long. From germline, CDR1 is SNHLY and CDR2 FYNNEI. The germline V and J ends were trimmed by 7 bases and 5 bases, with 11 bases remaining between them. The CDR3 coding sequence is TGTGCCAGCATCAGTCGGATGTATGGCTACACCTTC. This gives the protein CASISRMYGYTF.

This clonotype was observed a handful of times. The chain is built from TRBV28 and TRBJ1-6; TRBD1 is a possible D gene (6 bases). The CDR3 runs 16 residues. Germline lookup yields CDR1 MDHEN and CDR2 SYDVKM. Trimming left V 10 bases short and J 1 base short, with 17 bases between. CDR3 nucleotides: TGTGCCATCAACGCCCTGGGGGCGTCCTATAATTCACCCCTCCACTTT. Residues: CAINALGASYNSPLHF.

The CDR3 protein is CASSQTVKREQYF. In DNA, the CDR3 is TGCGCCAGCAGCCAGACAGTGAAGAGGGAGCAGTACTTC. The chain employs TRBV4-1 and TRBJ2-7, with D possibly matching TRBD1 (5 bases). Per the germline V gene, CDR1 is MGHRA and CDR2 is YSYEKL. The CDR3 totals 13 residues. Trimming shortened V by 3 bases and J by 7 bases, and 13 bases separated the two germline ends.

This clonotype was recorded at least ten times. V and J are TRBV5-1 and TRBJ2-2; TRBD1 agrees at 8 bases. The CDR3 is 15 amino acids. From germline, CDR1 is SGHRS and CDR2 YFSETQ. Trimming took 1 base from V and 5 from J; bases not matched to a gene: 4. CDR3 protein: CASSLWQGATGELFF. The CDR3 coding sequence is TGCGCCAGCAGCTTGTGGCAGGGGGCGACCGGGGAGCTGTTTTTT.

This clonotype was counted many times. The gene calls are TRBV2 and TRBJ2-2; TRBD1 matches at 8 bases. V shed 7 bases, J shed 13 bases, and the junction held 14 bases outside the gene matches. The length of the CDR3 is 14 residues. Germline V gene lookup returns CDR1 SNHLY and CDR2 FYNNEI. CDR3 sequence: CASMKVDRAPPLFF. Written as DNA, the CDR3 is TGTGCCAGCATGAAGGTGGACAGGGCTCCACCGCTGTTTTTT.

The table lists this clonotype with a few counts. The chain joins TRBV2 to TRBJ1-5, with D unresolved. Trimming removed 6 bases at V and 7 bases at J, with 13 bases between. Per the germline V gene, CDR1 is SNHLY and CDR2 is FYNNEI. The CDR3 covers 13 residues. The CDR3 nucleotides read TGTGCCAGCAGGCCCGTCGGTTGGCAGCCCCAGCATTTT. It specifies CASRPVGWQPQHF.

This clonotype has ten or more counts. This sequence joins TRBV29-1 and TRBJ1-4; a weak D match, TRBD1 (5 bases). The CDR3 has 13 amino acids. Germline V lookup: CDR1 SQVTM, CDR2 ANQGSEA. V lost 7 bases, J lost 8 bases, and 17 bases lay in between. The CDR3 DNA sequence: TGCAGCGCCAGGGCCGCGGTTAACGAAAAACTGTTTTTT. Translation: CSARAAVNEKLFF.

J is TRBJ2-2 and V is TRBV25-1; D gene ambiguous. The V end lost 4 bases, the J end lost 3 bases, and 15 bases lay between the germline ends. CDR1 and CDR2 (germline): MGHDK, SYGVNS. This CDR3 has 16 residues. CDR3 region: CASSGGWGRDTGELFF. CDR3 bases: TGTGCCAGCAGTGGCGGTTGGGGTCGTGACACCGGGGAGCTGTTTTTT.

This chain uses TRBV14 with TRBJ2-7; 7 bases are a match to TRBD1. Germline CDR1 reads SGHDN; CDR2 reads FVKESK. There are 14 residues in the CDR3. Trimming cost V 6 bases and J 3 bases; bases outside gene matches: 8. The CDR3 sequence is CASSLGTEHYEQYF. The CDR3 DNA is TGTGCCAGCAGTCTCGGGACAGAACACTACGAGCAGTACTTC.

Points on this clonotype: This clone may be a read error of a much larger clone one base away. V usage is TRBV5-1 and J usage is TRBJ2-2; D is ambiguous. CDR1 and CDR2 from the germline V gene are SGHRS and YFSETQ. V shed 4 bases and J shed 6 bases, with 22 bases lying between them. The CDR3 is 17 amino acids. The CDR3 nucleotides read TGCGCCAGCAGCCCGGCTAAAGGTTTCCTGTTCGCCGGGGAGCTGTTTTTT. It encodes CASSPAKGFLFAGELFF.

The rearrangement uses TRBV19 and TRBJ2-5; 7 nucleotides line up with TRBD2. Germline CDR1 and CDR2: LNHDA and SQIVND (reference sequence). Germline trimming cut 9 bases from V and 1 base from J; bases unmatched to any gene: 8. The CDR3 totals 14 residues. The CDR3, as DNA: TGTGCCAGCTCCCGGGGGGATGCCCAAGAGACCCAGTACTTC. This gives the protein CASSRGDAQETQYF. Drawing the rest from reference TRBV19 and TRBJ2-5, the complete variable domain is DGGITQSPKYLFRKEGQNVTLSCEQNLNHDAMYWYRQDPGQGLRLIYYSQIVNDFQKGDIAEGYSVSREKKESFPLTVTSAQKNPTAFYLCASSRGDAQETQYFGPGTRLLVL.

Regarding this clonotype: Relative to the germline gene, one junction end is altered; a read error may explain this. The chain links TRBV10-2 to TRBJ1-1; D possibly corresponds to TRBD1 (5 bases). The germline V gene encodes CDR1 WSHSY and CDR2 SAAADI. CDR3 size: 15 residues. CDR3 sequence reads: CASGESVQAGTEAFF. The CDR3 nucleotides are TGCGCCAGCGGTGAGTCGGTACAGGCGGGAACTGAAGCTTTCTTT.

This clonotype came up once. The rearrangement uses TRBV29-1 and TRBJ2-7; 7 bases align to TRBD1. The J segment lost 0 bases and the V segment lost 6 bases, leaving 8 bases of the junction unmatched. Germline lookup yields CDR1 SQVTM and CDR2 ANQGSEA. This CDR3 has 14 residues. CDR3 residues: CSVRTGLSSYEQYF. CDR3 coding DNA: TGCAGCGTCCGGACAGGCCTGAGCTCCTACGAGCAGTACTTC.

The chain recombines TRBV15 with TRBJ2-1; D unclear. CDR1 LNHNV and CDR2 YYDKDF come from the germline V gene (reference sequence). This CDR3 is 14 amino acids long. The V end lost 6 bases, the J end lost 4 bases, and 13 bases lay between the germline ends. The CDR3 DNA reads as TGTGCCACCAGTGGCCGGCTTGGTTACAATGAGCAGTTCTTC. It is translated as CATSGRLGYNEQFF.

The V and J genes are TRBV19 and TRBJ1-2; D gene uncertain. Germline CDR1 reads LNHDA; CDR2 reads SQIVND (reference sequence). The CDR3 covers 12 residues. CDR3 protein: CARGWADVGYTF. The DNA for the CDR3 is TGTGCTAGAGGTTGGGCCGATGTAGGCTACACCTTC.

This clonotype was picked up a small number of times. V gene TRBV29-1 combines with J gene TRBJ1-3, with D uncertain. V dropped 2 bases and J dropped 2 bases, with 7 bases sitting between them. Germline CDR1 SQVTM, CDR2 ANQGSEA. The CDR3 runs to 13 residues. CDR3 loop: CSVENSAGNTIYF. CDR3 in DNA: TGCAGCGTTGAAAACTCGGCTGGAAACACCATATATTTT.

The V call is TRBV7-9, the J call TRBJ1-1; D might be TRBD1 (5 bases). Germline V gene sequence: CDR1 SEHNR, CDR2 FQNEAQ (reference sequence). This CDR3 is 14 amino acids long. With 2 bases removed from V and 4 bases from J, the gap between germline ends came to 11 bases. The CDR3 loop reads CASSLRDGVTEAFF. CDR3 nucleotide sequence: TGTGCCAGCAGCTTAAGGGACGGCGTCACTGAAGCTTTCTTT.

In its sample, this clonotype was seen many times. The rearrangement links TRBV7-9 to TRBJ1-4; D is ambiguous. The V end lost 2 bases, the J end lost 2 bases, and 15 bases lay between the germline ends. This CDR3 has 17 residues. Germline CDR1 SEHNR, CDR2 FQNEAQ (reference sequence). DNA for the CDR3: TGTGCCAGCAGCTTACCCCGGGCCCAGGTCACTAATGAAAAACTGTTTTTT. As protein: CASSLPRAQVTNEKLFF.

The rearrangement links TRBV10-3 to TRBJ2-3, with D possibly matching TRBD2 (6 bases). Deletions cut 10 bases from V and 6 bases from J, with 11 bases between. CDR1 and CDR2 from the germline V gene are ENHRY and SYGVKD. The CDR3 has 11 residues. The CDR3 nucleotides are TGTGCCACAGGCGCGGGGGATACGCAGTATTTT. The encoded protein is CATGAGDTQYF.

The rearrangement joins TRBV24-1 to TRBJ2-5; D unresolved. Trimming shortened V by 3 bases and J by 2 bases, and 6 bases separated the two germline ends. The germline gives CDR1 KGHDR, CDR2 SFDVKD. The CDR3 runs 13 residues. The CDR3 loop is CATSDVPQETQYF. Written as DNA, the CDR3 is TGTGCCACCAGTGATGTGCCGCAAGAGACCCAGTACTTC.

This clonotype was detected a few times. The CDR3 loop reads CASSWPGQGSEQYF. Here the CDR3 DNA reads TGTGCCAGCAGTTGGCCGGGACAGGGCTCCGAGCAGTACTTC. The chain is built from TRBV3-1 and TRBJ2-7; 9 bases map to TRBD1. V gave up 6 bases and J gave up 6 bases; unmatched junction bases: 9. The CDR3 is 14 amino acids. Germline V gene data show CDR1 as LGHDT and CDR2 as YNNKEL (reference sequence).

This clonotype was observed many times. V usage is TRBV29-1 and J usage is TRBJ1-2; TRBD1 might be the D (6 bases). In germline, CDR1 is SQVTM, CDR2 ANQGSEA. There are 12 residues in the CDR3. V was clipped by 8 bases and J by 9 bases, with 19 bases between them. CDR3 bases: TGCAGCACCAAAGAGGACAGTCAGAGCTACACCTTC. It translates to CSTKEDSQSYTF.

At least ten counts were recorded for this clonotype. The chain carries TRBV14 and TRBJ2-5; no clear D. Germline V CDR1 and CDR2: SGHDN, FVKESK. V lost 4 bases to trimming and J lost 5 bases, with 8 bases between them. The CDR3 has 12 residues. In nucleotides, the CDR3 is TGTGCCAGCAGCCGCCTCGGGGAGACCCAGTACTTC. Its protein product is CASSRLGETQYF.